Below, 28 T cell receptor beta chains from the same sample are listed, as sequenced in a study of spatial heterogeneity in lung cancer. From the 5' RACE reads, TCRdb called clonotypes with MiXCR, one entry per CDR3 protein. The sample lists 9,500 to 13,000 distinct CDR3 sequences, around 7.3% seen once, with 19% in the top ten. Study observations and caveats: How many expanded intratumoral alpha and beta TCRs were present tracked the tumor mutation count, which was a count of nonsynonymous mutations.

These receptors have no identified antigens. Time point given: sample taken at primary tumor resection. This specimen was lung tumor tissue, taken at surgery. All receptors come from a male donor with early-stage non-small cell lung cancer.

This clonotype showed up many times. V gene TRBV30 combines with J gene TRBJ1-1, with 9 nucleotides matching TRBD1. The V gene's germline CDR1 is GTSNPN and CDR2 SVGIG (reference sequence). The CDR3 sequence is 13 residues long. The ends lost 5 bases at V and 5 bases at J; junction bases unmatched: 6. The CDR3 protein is CAWCTGGLTEAFF. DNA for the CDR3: TGTGCCTGGTGTACAGGGGGCTTAACTGAAGCTTTCTTT.

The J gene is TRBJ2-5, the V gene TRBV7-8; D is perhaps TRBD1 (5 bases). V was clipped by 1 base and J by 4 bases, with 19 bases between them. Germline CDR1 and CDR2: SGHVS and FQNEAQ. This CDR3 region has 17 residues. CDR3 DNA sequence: TGTGCCAGCAGCTTAGTCCAGGGTAGGATTTATCGAGAGACCCAGTACTTC. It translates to CASSLVQGRIYRETQYF.

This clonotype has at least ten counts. The CDR3 nucleotides are TGTGCCAGCAGCGTAGGACTAGCGGGGCTCCAAGAGACCCAGTACTTC. It is translated as CASSVGLAGLQETQYF. V usage is TRBV9 and J usage is TRBJ2-5, with TRBD2 matching over 11 bases. The CDR3 consists of 16 residues. Germline V gives CDR1 SGDLS, CDR2 YYNGEE. The V segment lost 0 bases and the J segment 1 base; nucleotides outside the gene matches: 2. The variable domain in full, completed from reference TRBV9 and TRBJ2-5, reads DSGVTQTPKHLITATGQRVTLRCSPRSGDLSVYWYQQSLDQGLQFLIQYYNGEERAKGNILERFSAQQFPDLHSELNLSSLELGDSALYFCASSVGLAGLQETQYFGPGTRLLVL.

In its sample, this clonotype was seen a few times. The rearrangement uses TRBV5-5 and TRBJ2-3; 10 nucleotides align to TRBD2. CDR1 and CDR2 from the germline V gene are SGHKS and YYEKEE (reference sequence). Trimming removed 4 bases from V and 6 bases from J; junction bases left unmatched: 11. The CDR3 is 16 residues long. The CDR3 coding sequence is TGTGCCAGCAGCCTGGTCGCTAGCGGGAGTGTGGATACGCAGTATTTT. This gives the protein CASSLVASGSVDTQYF.

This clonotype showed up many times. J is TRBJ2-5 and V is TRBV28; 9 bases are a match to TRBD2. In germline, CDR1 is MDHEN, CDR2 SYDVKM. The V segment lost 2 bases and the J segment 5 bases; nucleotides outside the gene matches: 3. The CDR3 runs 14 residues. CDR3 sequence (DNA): TGTGCCAGCAGTTTAGCGGGAGGGTGGGAGACCCAGTACTTC. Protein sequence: CASSLAGGWETQYF. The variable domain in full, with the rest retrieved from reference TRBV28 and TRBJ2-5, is DVKVTQSSRYLVKRTGEKVFLECVQDMDHENMFWYRQDPGLGLRLIYFSYDVKMKEKGDIPEGYSVSREKKERFSLILESASTNQTSMYLCASSLAGGWETQYFGPGTRLLVL.

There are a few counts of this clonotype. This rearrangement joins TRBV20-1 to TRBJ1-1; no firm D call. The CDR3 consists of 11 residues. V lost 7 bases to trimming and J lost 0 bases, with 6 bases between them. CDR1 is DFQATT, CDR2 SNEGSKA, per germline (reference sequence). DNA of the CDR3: TGCAGTGGGGCCCTGAACACTGAAGCTTTCTTT. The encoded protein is CSGALNTEAFF.

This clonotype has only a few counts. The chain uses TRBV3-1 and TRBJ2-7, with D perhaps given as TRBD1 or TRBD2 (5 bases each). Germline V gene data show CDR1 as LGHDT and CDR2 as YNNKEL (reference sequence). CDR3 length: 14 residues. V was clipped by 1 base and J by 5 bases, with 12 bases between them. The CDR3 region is CASSQALRGDEQYF. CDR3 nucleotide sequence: TGTGCCAGCAGCCAAGCCCTTCGAGGGGACGAGCAGTACTTC.

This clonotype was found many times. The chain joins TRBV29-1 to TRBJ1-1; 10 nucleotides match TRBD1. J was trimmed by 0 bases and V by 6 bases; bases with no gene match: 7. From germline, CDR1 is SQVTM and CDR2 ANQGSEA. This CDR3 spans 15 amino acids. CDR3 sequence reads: CSVDPGQGMNTEAFF. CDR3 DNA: TGCAGCGTGGATCCGGGACAGGGGATGAACACTGAAGCTTTCTTT.

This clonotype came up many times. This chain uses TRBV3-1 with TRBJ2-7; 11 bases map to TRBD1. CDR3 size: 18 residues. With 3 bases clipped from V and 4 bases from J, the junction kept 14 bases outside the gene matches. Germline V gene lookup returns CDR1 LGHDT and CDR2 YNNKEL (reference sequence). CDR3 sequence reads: CASSHHRDRGLPRYEQYF. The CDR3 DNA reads TGTGCCAGCAGCCATCACCGGGACAGGGGGTTACCCCGATACGAGCAGTACTTC.

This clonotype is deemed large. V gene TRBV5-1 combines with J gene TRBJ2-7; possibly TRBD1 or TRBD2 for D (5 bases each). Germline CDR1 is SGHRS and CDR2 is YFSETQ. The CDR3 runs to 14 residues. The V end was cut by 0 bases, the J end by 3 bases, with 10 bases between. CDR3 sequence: CASSLGDVVYEQYF. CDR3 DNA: TGCGCCAGCAGCTTGGGGGACGTAGTCTACGAGCAGTACTTC.

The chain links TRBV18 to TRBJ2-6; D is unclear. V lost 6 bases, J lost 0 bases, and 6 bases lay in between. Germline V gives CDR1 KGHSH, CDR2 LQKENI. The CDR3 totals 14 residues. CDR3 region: CASSLYSGANVLTF. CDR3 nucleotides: TGTGCCAGCTCTCTTTACTCTGGGGCCAACGTCCTGACTTTC.

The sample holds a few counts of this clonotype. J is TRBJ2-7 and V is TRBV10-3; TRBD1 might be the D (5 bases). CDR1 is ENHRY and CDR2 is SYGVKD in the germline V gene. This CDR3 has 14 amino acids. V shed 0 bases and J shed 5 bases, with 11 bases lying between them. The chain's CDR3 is CAISESGRVDEQYF. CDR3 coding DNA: TGTGCCATCAGTGAGTCCGGCAGGGTAGACGAGCAGTACTTC.

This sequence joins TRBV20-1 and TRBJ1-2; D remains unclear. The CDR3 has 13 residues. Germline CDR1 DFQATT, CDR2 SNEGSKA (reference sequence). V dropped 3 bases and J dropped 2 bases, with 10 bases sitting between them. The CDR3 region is CSASPRGNYGYTF. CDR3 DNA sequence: TGCAGTGCTAGTCCTCGGGGAAACTATGGCTACACCTTC.

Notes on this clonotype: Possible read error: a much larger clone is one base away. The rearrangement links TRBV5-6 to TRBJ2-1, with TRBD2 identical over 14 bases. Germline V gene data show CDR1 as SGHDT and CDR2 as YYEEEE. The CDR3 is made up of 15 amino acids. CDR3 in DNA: TGTGCCAGCGGCTTCGGACTAGCGGGAGGAAGTGAGCAGTTCTTC. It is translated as CASGFGLAGGSEQFF.

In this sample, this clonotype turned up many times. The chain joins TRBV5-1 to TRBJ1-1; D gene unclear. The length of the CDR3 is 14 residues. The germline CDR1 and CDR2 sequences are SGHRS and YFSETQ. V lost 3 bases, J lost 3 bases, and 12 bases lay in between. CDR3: CASSSSAGDTEAFF. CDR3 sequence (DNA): TGCGCCAGCAGCTCCTCAGCCGGTGACACTGAAGCTTTCTTT.

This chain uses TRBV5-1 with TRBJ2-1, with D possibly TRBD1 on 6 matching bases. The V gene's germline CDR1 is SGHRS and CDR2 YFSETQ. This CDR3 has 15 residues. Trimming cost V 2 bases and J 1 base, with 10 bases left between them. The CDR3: CASSFRGESYNEQFF. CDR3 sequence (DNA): TGCGCCAGCAGCTTCAGGGGCGAGTCCTACAATGAGCAGTTCTTC.

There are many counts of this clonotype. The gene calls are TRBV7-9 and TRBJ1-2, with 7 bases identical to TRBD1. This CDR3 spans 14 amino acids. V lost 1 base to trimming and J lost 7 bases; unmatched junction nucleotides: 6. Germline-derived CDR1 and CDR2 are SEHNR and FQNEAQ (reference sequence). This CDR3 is CASSLGGTAGGYTF. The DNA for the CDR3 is TGTGCCAGCAGCTTAGGTGGGACAGCCGGTGGCTACACCTTC.

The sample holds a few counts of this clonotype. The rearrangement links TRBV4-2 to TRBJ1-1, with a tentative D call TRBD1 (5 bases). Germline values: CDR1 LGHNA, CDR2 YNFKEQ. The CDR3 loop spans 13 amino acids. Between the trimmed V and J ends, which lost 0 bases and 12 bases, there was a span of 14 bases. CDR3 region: CASSQDGDGVPFF. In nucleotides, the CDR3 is TGTGCCAGCAGCCAAGATGGGGACGGAGTCCCTTTCTTT.

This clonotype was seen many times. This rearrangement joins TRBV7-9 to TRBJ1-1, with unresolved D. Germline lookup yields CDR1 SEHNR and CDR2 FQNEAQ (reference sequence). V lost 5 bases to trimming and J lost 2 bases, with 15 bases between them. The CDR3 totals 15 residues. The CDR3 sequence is CASSPRAGTNTEAFF. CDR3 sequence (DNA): TGTGCCAGCAGCCCTAGGGCAGGTACAAACACTGAAGCTTTCTTT.

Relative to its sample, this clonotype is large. As DNA, the CDR3 is TGTGCCAGCAGTTTATACCCCCCTTACGAGCAGTACTTC. Protein product: CASSLYPPYEQYF. This chain uses TRBV28 with TRBJ2-7, with D unclear. The CDR3 extends over 13 amino acids. V was trimmed by 1 base and J by 4 bases, leaving 8 bases between them. In germline, CDR1 is MDHEN, CDR2 SYDVKM.

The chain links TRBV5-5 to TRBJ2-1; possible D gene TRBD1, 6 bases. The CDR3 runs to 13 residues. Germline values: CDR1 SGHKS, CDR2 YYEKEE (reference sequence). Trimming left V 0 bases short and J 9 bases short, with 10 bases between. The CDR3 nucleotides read TGTGCCAGCAGCTTGGCAGGGGACGGTGAGCAGTTCTTC. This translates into CASSLAGDGEQFF.

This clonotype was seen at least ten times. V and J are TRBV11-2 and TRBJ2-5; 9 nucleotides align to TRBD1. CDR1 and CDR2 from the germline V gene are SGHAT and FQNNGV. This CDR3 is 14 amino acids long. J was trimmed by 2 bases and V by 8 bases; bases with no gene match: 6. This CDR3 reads CASARQGVQETQYF. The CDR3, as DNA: TGTGCCAGCGCTAGACAGGGGGTACAAGAGACCCAGTACTTC.

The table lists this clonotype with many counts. Written as DNA, the CDR3 is TGTGCCAGCAGCCCCACCGAGGGGGCCCGGGCCGAGCAGTACTTC. Translation gives CASSPTEGARAEQYF. The J gene is TRBJ2-7, the V gene TRBV9; 7 bases line up with TRBD1. The germline CDR1 and CDR2 sequences are SGDLS and YYNGEE. Losses at the gene ends were 4 bases for V and 6 bases for J; bases not matched to a gene: 13. This CDR3 is built from 15 residues. The full variable domain, rest sourced from reference TRBV9 and TRBJ2-7, is DSGVTQTPKHLITATGQRVTLRCSPRSGDLSVYWYQQSLDQGLQFLIQYYNGEERAKGNILERFSAQQFPDLHSELNLSSLELGDSALYFCASSPTEGARAEQYFGPGTRLTVT.

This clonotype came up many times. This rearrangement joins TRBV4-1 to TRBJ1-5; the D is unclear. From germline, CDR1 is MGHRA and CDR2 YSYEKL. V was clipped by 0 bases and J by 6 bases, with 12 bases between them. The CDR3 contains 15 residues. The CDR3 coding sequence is TGCGCCAGCAGCCAAGATAGTAGAGGTATTCAGCCCCAGCATTTT. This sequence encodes CASSQDSRGIQPQHF.

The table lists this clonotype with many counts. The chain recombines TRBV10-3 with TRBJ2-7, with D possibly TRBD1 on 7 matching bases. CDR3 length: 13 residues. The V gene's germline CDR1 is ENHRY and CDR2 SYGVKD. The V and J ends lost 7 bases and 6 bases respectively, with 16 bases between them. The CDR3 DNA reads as TGTGCCATCACCATGACCCAGGGGGGCGAGCAGTACTTC. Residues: CAITMTQGGEQYF.

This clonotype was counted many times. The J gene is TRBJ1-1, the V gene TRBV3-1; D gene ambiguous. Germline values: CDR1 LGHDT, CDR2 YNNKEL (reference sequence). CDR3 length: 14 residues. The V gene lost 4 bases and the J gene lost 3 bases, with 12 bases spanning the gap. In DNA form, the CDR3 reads TGTGCCAGCAGCCTTTCGGAGACGGACACTGAAGCTTTCTTT. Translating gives CASSLSETDTEAFF.

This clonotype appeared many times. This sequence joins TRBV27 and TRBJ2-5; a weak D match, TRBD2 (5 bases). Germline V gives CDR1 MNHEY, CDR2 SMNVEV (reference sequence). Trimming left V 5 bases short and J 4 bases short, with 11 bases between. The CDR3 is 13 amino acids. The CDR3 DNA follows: TGTGCCAGCAGTCCTATTGGGAGAGAGACCCAGTACTTC. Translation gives CASSPIGRETQYF.

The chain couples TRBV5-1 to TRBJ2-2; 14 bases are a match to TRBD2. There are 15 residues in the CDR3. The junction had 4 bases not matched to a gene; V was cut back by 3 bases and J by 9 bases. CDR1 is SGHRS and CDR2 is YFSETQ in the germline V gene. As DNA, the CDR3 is TGCGCCAGCAGCTCGGGGACTAGCGGGAGCCGGGAGCTGTTTTTT. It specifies CASSSGTSGSRELFF.